Presented here are 24 T cell receptor beta chains from one specimen sequenced in a study of T cell responses to AZD1222 COVID-19 vaccine. The table came from immunoSEQ multiplex PCR; TCRdb's copy has only in-frame clones and leaves some out. The sample holds approximately 140,000 clones, roughly 90% seen once. The sample consisted of peripheral blood, taken 28 days after the second AZD1222 dose. Source of these receptors: an adult who received the AZD1222 COVID-19 vaccine.

The V call is TRBV7-3, the J call TRBJ2-1, with 7 bases lining up with TRBD2. Germline CDR1 is SGHTA and CDR2 is FQGTGA. This CDR3 spans 10 amino acids. J gave up 8 bases and V 10 bases, and 2 bases lay outside the gene matches. CDR3 nucleotide sequence: TGTGCCAAACGGGGGGATGAGCAGTTCTTC. This codes for CAKRGDEQFF. The whole variable domain, remainder taken from reference TRBV7-3 and TRBJ2-1, is GAGVSQTPSNKVTEKGKYVELRCDPISGHTALYWYRQSLGQGPEFLIYFQGTGAADDSGLPNDRFFAVRPEGSVSTLKIQRTERGDSAVYLCAKRGDEQFFGPGTRLTVL.

The genes are TRBV6-6 and TRBJ2-1, with unresolved D. The CDR3 totals 11 residues. CDR1 MNHNY and CDR2 SVGAGI come from the germline V gene (reference sequence). Between the trimmed V and J ends, which lost 0 bases and 10 bases, there was a span of 4 bases. The CDR3 DNA is TGTGCCAGCAGTTACTCCCCCGAGCAGTTCTTC. This translates into CASSYSPEQFF.

This clone was found a few times. The chain joins TRBV4-1 to TRBJ2-2; 7 bases map to TRBD1. From germline, CDR1 is MGHRA and CDR2 YSYEKL. The CDR3 totals 16 residues. V gave up 4 bases and J gave up 0 bases; unmatched junction bases: 5. The DNA of the CDR3 is TGCGCCAGCAGCCTCATGACAGGGTCGAACACCGGGGAGCTGTTTTTT. Translated: CASSLMTGSNTGELFF.

The chain links TRBV19 to TRBJ2-5; D may be TRBD1 (7 bases). V was pared by 5 bases and J by 7 bases, with 35 bases between. Germline CDR1 LNHDA, CDR2 SQIVND (reference sequence). The CDR3 consists of 20 residues. The CDR3 sequence: CASSVWSGDRPSGPKGTQYF. For the CDR3, the DNA is TGTGCCAGTAGTGTGTGGTCGGGGGACAGACCGTCCGGTCCCAAGGGGACCCAGTACTTC. The full variable domain, with the rest looked up from reference TRBV19 and TRBJ2-5, is DGGITQSPKYLFRKEGQNVTLSCEQNLNHDAMYWYRQDPGQGLRLIYYSQIVNDFQKGDIAEGYSVSREKKESFPLTVTSAQKNPTAFYLCASSVWSGDRPSGPKGTQYFGPGTRLLVL.

Only one count was recorded for this clone. DNA for the CDR3: TGTGCCAGCAGCTACGGGCGTGAGCAGTTCTTC. It specifies CASSYGREQFF. V and J are TRBV5-8 and TRBJ2-1; D remains unclear. Between the trimmed V and J ends, which lost 3 bases and 9 bases, there was a span of 7 bases. This CDR3 has 11 amino acids. In germline, CDR1 is SGHTS, CDR2 YDEGEE.

The CDR3 loop reads CASSPAGYYEQYF. The CDR3 bases are TGTGCCAGCAGCCCCGCAGGGTACTACGAGCAGTACTTC. This chain joins TRBV11-1 and TRBJ2-7, with D maybe TRBD1 (5 bases). CDR1 is SGHAT and CDR2 is FQDESV in the germline V gene (reference sequence). This CDR3 has 13 amino acids. Trimming shortened V by 5 bases and J by 3 bases, and 11 bases separated the two germline ends. Using reference TRBV11-1 and TRBJ2-7 for the parts outside the CDR3, the full variable domain is EAEVAQSPRYKITEKSQAVAFWCDPISGHATLYWYRQILGQGPELLVQFQDESVVDDSQLPKDRFSAERLKGVDSTLKIQPAELGDSAMYLCASSPAGYYEQYFGPGTRLTVT.

As to this clone: Lacking the conserved final phenylalanine or tryptophan, this CDR3 likely reflects a read error. The DNA is omitted, as the CDR3 cannot be located on it reliably, and the CDR3 follows TCRdb's listing. The chain joins TRBV6-4 to TRBJ1-1. CDR1 is MRHNA, CDR2 SNTAGT, per germline. The CDR3 contains 8 residues when both ends are counted. This chain's CDR3 is CASSGTGG.

This sequence joins TRBV28 and TRBJ2-7; possibly TRBD1 for D (5 bases). Trimming stripped 3 bases from V and 5 bases from J, with 14 bases between. CDR1 is MDHEN and CDR2 is SYDVKM in the germline V gene. The CDR3 is made up of 14 amino acids. CDR3 sequence reads: CASSFRQGYDEQYF. For the CDR3, the DNA is TGTGCCAGCAGTTTTAGGCAGGGTTACGACGAGCAGTACTTC.

V and J are TRBV13 and TRBJ2-7; D is ambiguous. V was shortened by 5 bases and J by 2 bases, with 7 bases between the two germline ends. The germline V gene encodes CDR1 PRHDT and CDR2 FYEKMQ (reference sequence). The CDR3 length is 12 residues. The CDR3 loop is CASSIRTYEQYV. The CDR3 DNA reads as TGTGCCAGCAGCATTAGGACCTACGAGCAGTACGTC.

The chain uses TRBV9 and TRBJ2-3; D remains ambiguous. The V end lost 0 bases, the J end lost 4 bases, and 9 bases lay between the germline ends. Germline CDR1 SGDLS, CDR2 YYNGEE. The CDR3 consists of 14 residues. The DNA for the CDR3 is TGTGCCAGCAGCGTAGGAGATACAGCAGATACGCAGTATTTT. Residues: CASSVGDTADTQYF.

V is TRBV7-3 and J is TRBJ2-5, with TRBD1 matching 9 bases. Germline lookup yields CDR1 SGHTA and CDR2 FQGTGA. The CDR3 is 16 residues long. V lost 5 bases and J lost 5; bases outside the gene matches: 12. The chain's CDR3 is CASSPTGGRGLETQYF. The CDR3, as DNA: TGTGCCAGCAGCCCCACAGGGGGCAGGGGGCTCGAGACCCAGTACTTC.

The chain couples TRBV12-3 or TRBV12-4 to TRBJ1-2; 10 bases are shared with TRBD1. The junction had 6 bases not matched to a gene; V was cut back by 6 bases and J by 8 bases. This CDR3 is 13 amino acids long. The CDR3 loop is CASSTGTGVGYTF. The DNA for the CDR3 is TGTGCCAGCAGCACCGGGACAGGGGTGGGCTACACCTTC.

The rearrangement joins TRBV3-1 (or the pseudogene TRBV3-2) to TRBJ2-2; D gene ambiguous. The CDR3 is 15 residues long. The germline V gene has CDR1 LGHDT and CDR2 YNNKEL (reference sequence). V shed 3 bases and J shed 5 bases, with 13 bases lying between them. CDR3 region: CASSQGFKKTGELFF. CDR3 DNA sequence: TGTGCCAGCAGCCAGGGTTTCAAAAAAACCGGGGAGCTGTTTTTT.

The chain couples TRBV30 to TRBJ1-5; tentatively, D is TRBD1 (5 bases). The V and J ends lost 2 bases and 1 base respectively, with 12 bases between them. The CDR3 sequence is 15 residues long. Germline CDR1 GTSNPN, CDR2 SVGIG (reference sequence). In DNA, the CDR3 is TGTGCCTGGAGTCTCACCGGGGGGAGCAATCAGCCCCAGCATTTT. Translation gives CAWSLTGGSNQPQHF.

CDR3 sequence reads: CASRMQGYEQYF. The DNA for the CDR3 is TGTGCCAGCAGGATGCAAGGCTACGAGCAGTACTTC. The rearrangement links TRBV6-5 to TRBJ2-7, with unresolved D. The CDR3 loop spans 12 amino acids. Trimming removed 6 bases at V and 3 bases at J, with 9 bases between. Germline V gene lookup returns CDR1 MNHEY and CDR2 SVGAGI.

V usage is TRBV10-3 and J usage is TRBJ1-3; 7 bases are shared with TRBD1. V lost 3 bases and J lost 4; bases outside the gene matches: 9. This CDR3 is built from 16 residues. Per the germline V gene, CDR1 is ENHRY and CDR2 is SYGVKD. The DNA for the CDR3 is TGTGCCATCAGTGAAAGAGAAGGGGGCATAGGAAACACCATATATTTT. Translation: CAISEREGGIGNTIYF.

The V and J genes are TRBV12-3 or TRBV12-4 and TRBJ2-1; tentatively, D is TRBD1 (5 bases). Between the trimmed V and J ends, which lost 7 bases and 6 bases, there was a span of 10 bases. CDR3 size: 12 residues. CDR3 protein: CASMLGVNEQFF. The CDR3 region has the DNA TGTGCCAGCATGCTAGGGGTCAATGAGCAGTTCTTC.

This clone was seen only once. The chain joins TRBV5-1 to TRBJ2-1; 13 bases agree with TRBD2. The CDR3 consists of 22 residues. CDR1 and CDR2 from the germline V gene are SGHRS and YFSETQ. V trimming: 0 bases; J trimming: 0 bases; junction bases outside the gene matches: 15. CDR3 in amino acids: CASSLAPSTSGRPFSSYNEQFF. In nucleotides, the CDR3 is TGCGCCAGCAGCTTGGCGCCTTCGACTAGCGGGAGGCCCTTCAGCTCCTACAATGAGCAGTTCTTC.

The chain is built from TRBV2 and TRBJ1-4, with a weak D call TRBD1 (6 bases). This CDR3 region has 14 residues. V gave up 3 bases and J gave up 7 bases, with 12 bases separating them. Germline V gives CDR1 SNHLY, CDR2 FYNNEI. CDR3 protein: CASSEGGGFEKLFF. DNA of the CDR3: TGTGCCAGCAGTGAGGGAGGGGGATTTGAAAAACTGTTTTTT.

This chain uses TRBV30 with TRBJ1-6; tentatively, D is TRBD1 (6 bases). Germline assignment: CDR1 GTSNPN and CDR2 SVGIG (reference sequence). The V end was cut by 2 bases, the J end by 0 bases, with 14 bases between. This CDR3 region has 17 residues. The chain's CDR3 is CAWSKQGLSSYNSPLHF. The DNA of the CDR3 is TGTGCCTGGAGTAAACAGGGCTTGAGCTCCTATAATTCACCCCTCCACTTT.

V and J are TRBV6-5 and TRBJ2-5; D may be TRBD1 (6 bases). The CDR3 is 15 residues long. V gave up 2 bases and J gave up 4 bases, with 14 bases separating them. Germline CDR1 is MNHEY and CDR2 is SVGAGI. The CDR3 here is CASSYGSGVRETQYF. The DNA of the CDR3 is TGTGCCAGCAGTTACGGTTCAGGGGTACGAGAGACCCAGTACTTC.

The V call is TRBV6-5, the J call TRBJ2-3; TRBD2 matches at 10 bases. CDR3 length: 15 amino acids. With 7 bases clipped from V and 6 bases from J, the junction kept 10 bases outside the gene matches. In germline, CDR1 is MNHEY, CDR2 SVGAGI. The DNA for the CDR3 is TGTGCCAGCAACCAATTTCTAGCGGGAGTCGATACGCAGTATTTT. Protein product: CASNQFLAGVDTQYF.

The V gene is TRBV21-1, the J gene TRBJ1-1; the tabulated D call, TRBD1, remains unverified against the DNA. TRBV21-1 is shown as a pseudogene. There are 14 residues in the CDR3. Here the CDR3 reads CASSNDNWDTEAFF. In DNA, the CDR3 is TGTGCCAGCAGCAACGACAATTGGGACACTGAAGCTTTCTTT.

This clone was seen only once. The V call is TRBV5-5, the J call TRBJ1-5; 10 bases fit TRBD1. V trimming: 4 bases; J trimming: 4 bases; junction bases outside the gene matches: 5. The CDR3 extends over 15 amino acids. Germline CDR1 SGHKS, CDR2 YYEKEE (reference sequence). The CDR3 region is CASSRDRGWNQPQHF. In DNA form, the CDR3 reads TGTGCCAGCAGCAGGGACAGGGGATGGAATCAGCCCCAGCATTTT.